The rows below give T cell receptor beta chains drawn from one sample of a study of blood T cells in healthy people across ages. MiXCR, applied by TCRdb to the 5' RACE reads, yields one record per CDR3 protein. The repertoire consists of approximately 820,000 distinct CDR3 sequences, with 44% occurring once and the leading ten covering under 20%. The sample consisted of blood. The source is a man in his sixties in good health. Each CDR3 is given with its conserved first and last residue. The D gene is left open where the match is weak. Some rows mark clone size as missing; the rest say once, few, many or name a class of expanded clone.

v_gene	abundance	d_gene	j_gene	CDR3aa	CDR3nt
TRBV11-2	few	NA	TRBJ2-1	CASTYRANEQFF	TGTGCCAGCACCTACAGGGCTAATGAGCAGTTCTTC
TRBV15	NA	TRBD1	TRBJ2-2	CATSITGDTGELFF	TGTGCCACCAGCATAACAGGGGACACCGGGGAGCTGTTTTTT
TRBV2	NA	NA	TRBJ1-6	CASKKGGSYNSPLHF	TGTGCCAGCAAAAAGGGGGGGTCCTATAATTCACCCCTCCACTTT
TRBV5-1	NA	NA	TRBJ2-5	CASSLAAGETQYF	TGCGCCAGCAGCTTGGCGGCAGGGGAGACCCAGTACTTC
TRBV14	NA	TRBD1	TRBJ2-5	CASSHPGQGAWETQYF	TGTGCCAGCAGCCATCCCGGACAGGGGGCTTGGGAGACCCAGTACTTC
TRBV6-2/TRBV6-3	few	NA	TRBJ1-6	CASSFNMENSPLHF	TGTGCCAGCAGTTTCAACATGGAAAATTCACCCCTCCACTTT
TRBV11-2	NA	NA	TRBJ2-5	CASSLEGGGNEQYF	TGTGCCAGCAGCTTAGAGGGAGGGGGAAATGAGCAGTACTTC
TRBV12-3/TRBV12-4	NA	NA	TRBJ1-1	CATTGSEAFF	TGTGCCACCACCGGGAGTGAAGCTTTCTTT
TRBV11-2	NA	NA	TRBJ2-2	CASSLRGQSTGELFF	TGTGCCAGCAGCCTTAGGGGCCAGTCCACCGGGGAGCTGTTTTTT
TRBV6-5	NA	TRBD2	TRBJ2-3	CASSRTSVMGADTQYF	TGTGCCAGCAGTAGGACTAGCGTTATGGGGGCAGATACGCAGTATTTT
TRBV6-5	NA	NA	TRBJ1-2	CASSPRQEINYGYTF	TGTGCCAGCAGCCCTAGACAGGAAATTAACTATGGCTACACCTTC
TRBV6-2/TRBV6-3	few	TRBD1	TRBJ2-7	CASSYEGTGTYEQYF	TGTGCCAGCAGTTACGAAGGGACAGGGACCTACGAGCAGTACTTC
TRBV6-6	few	TRBD2	TRBJ2-1	CASRSRSGYSYNEQFF	TGTGCCAGCAGGTCACGTAGCGGGTACTCCTACAATGAGCAGTTCTTC
TRBV18	NA	NA	TRBJ1-2	CASSPRQAGGGYTF	TGTGCCAGCTCACCACGACAGGCCGGAGGCGGCTACACCTTC
TRBV7-6	many	NA	TRBJ2-7	CASSLAGQTYEQYF	TGTGCCAGCAGCTTAGCCGGACAGACCTACGAGCAGTACTTC
TRBV20-1	NA	TRBD1	TRBJ2-1	CSARSRDRIGNEQFF	TGCAGTGCTAGATCCCGGGACAGGATCGGCAATGAGCAGTTCTTC
TRBV5-1	few	NA	TRBJ2-5	CASSFQILGYQETQYF	TGCGCCAGCAGCTTCCAAATACTAGGGTACCAAGAGACCCAGTACTTC